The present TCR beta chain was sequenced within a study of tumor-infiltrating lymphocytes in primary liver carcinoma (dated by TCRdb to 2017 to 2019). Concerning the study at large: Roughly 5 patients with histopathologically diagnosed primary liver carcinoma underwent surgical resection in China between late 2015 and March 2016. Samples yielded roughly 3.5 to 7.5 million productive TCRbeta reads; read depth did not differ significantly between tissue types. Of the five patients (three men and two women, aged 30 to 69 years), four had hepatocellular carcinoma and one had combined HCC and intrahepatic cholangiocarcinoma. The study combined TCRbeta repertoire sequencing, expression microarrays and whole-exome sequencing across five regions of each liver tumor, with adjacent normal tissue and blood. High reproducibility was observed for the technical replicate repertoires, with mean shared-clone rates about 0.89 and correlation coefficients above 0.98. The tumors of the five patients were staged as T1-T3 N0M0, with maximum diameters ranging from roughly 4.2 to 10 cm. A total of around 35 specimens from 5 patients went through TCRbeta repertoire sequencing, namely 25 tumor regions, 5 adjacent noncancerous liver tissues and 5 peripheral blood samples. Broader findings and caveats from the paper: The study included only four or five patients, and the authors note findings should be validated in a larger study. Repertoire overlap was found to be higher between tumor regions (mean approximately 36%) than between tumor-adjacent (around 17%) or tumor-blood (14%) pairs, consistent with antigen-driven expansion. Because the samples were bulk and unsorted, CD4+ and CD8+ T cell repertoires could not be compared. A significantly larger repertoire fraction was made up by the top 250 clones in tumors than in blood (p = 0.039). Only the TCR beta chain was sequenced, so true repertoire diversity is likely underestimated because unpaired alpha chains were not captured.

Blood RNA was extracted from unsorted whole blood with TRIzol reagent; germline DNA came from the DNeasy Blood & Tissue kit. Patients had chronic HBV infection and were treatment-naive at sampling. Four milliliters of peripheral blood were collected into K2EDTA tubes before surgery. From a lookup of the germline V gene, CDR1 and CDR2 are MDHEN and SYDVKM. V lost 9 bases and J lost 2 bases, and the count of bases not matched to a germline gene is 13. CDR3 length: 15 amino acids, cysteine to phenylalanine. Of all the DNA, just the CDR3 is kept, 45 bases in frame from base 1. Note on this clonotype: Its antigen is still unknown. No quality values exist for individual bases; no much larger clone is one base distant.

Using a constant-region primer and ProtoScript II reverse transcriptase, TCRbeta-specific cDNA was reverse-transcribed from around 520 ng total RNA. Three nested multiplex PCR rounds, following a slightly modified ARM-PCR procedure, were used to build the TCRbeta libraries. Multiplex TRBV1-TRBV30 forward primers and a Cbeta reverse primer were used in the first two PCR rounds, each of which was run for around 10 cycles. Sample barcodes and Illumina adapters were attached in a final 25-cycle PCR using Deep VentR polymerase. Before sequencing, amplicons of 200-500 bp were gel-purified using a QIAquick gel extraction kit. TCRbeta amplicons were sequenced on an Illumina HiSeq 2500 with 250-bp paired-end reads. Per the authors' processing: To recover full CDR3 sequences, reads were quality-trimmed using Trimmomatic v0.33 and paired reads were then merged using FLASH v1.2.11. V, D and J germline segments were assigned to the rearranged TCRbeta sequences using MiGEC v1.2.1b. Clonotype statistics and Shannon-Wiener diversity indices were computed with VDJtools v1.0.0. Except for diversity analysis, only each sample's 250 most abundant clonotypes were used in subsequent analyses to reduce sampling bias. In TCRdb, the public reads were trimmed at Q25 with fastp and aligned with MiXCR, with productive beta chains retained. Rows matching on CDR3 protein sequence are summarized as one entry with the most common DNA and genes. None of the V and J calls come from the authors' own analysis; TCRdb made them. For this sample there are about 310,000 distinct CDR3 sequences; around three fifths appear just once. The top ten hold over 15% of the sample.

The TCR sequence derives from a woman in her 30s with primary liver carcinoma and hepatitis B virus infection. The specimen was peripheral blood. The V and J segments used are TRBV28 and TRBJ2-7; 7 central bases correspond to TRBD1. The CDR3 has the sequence CASKRGGSRAYEQYF. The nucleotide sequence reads TGTGCCAGTAAAAGAGGGGGCTCCCGAGCCTACGAGCAGTACTTC.